The clone carrying this TCR beta chain was observed a single time. The antigen remains undetermined. Cycle 7 day 1, cycle 4 day 1, and baseline were the timepoints at which blood was sampled. The data derive from a study of OX40 agonist ivuxolimab in advanced cancers. The wider study: Each patient was given ivuxolimab into a vein every 2 weeks, at 0.01 to 10 mg/kg. Dose-escalation patients were diagnosed with hepatocellular carcinoma, melanoma, renal cell cancer or head and neck cancer. Findings and limits, study-wide: Antigen targets of the expanded peripheral T cells went undetermined.

The CDR3 is 15 amino acids. Between the trimmed V and J ends, which lost 1 base and 4 bases, there was a span of 8 bases. Germline V gene sequence: CDR1 SGHNT, CDR2 YENEEA. Assay: immunoSEQ multiplex PCR; the TCRdb copy retains only in-frame clones and omits some. The profile shows tens of thousands of clones, around 82% of them singletons. Material: CD4+ or CD8+ T cells sorted from blood, obtained in a trial of the OX40 agonist ivuxolimab. This sequence originates from an adult with an advanced solid tumor such as melanoma, head and neck, liver or kidney cancer. The chain recombines TRBV11-3 with TRBJ2-6; perhaps TRBD1 as D (5 bases). CDR3 region: CASSLAGSGANVLTF. For the CDR3, the DNA is TGTGCCAGCAGCTTAGCAGGGTCAGGGGCCAACGTCCTGACTTTC. Variable domain in full (rest from reference TRBV11-3 and TRBJ2-6): EAGVVQSPRYKIIEKKQPVAFWCNPISGHNTLYWYLQNLGQGPELLIRYENEEAVDDSQLPKDRFSAERLKGVDSTLKIQPAELGDSAVYLCASSLAGSGANVLTFGAGSRLTVL.